These 9 T cell receptor beta chains originate from one sample sequenced in a study of blood T cells in healthy people across ages. The authors ran a second PCR of roughly 6 to 12 cycles using a sample-barcoded 5' primer and a J-beta primer mix. One entry per CDR3 protein results from TCRdb running MiXCR on the 5' RACE reads. This sample carries roughly 1,500,000 distinct CDR3 sequences, 42% of them seen once, and the ten largest clones take 6.5% to 10%. The sample was blood. The receptors originated from a young woman in good health.

This clonotype was seen a few times. This chain uses TRBV20-1 with TRBJ2-5; TRBD2 might be the D (6 bases). CDR1 is DFQATT and CDR2 is SNEGSKA in the germline V gene (reference sequence). The CDR3 loop spans 15 amino acids. V dropped 0 bases and J dropped 0 bases, with 11 bases sitting between them. The CDR3 DNA reads as TGCAGTGCTAGAGAGCGCGGGACTTACCAAGAGACCCAGTACTTC. It is translated as CSARERGTYQETQYF.

The chain has TRBV11-1 and TRBJ2-2; D is possibly TRBD2 (5 bases). V shed 0 bases and J shed 3 bases, with 14 bases lying between them. The CDR3 length is 17 residues. Germline V gives CDR1 SGHAT, CDR2 FQDESV (reference sequence). The CDR3 protein is CASSLARRNFYTGELFF. The CDR3 DNA reads as TGTGCCAGCAGCTTAGCGCGGAGGAACTTTTACACCGGGGAGCTGTTTTTT.

The chain couples TRBV20-1 to TRBJ2-4; TRBD2 matches 8 bases. Near its end, the DNA agrees better with TRBJ2-5, so the J call may be wrong. Per germline, CDR1 DFQATT and CDR2 SNEGSKA (reference sequence). The CDR3 covers 16 residues. The CDR3 DNA is TGCAGTGCCGAGAAGGGACGAGCGGGAGAGCGTGAGACCCAGTACTTC. This encodes CSAEKGRAGERETQYF.

V and J are TRBV25-1 and TRBJ2-1; TRBD2 aligns across 14 bases. V shed 3 bases, J shed 7 bases, and the junction held 8 bases outside the gene matches. The CDR3 is 17 amino acids. Germline V lookup: CDR1 MGHDK, CDR2 SYGVNS. DNA of the CDR3: TGTGCCAGCAGTGACCTGGGACTAGCGGGAGATGGTAATGAGCAGTTCTTC. Its protein is CASSDLGLAGDGNEQFF.

The chain is built from TRBV4-2 and TRBJ1-1; 7 bases align to TRBD1. Germline CDR1 is LGHNA and CDR2 is YNFKEQ. This CDR3 is 13 amino acids long. The junction had 6 bases not matched to a gene; V was cut back by 8 bases and J by 3 bases. The CDR3, as DNA: TGTGCCAGCTCACAAGACAGGGACACTGAAGCTTTCTTT. Translating it yields CASSQDRDTEAFF.

Only a few counts were recorded for this clonotype. This chain connects TRBV28 to TRBJ2-7; 7 bases are a match to TRBD1. In germline, CDR1 is MDHEN, CDR2 SYDVKM. Trimming cost V 3 bases and J 3 bases; bases outside gene matches: 5. The CDR3 runs to 14 residues. The CDR3 is CASSFATGLYEQYF. Here the CDR3 DNA reads TGTGCCAGCAGTTTCGCGACAGGGCTCTACGAGCAGTACTTC.

Remarks on this clonotype: The junction departs from germline at one end; a sequencing error may be responsible. V and J are TRBV18 and TRBJ2-3; D unresolved. Germline V gene lookup returns CDR1 KGHSH and CDR2 LQKENI. CDR3 length equals 11 residues. CDR3 coding DNA: TGTGCCATCTCACCGACAGATACGCAGTATTTT. Translating gives CAISPTDTQYF.

The chain has TRBV7-9 and TRBJ2-1, with TRBD1 matching over 8 bases. J was trimmed by 7 bases and V by 3 bases; bases with no gene match: 8. Germline loops: CDR1 SEHNR, CDR2 FQNEAQ (reference sequence). CDR3 size: 15 residues. The CDR3 sequence: CASSFETGGVNEQFF. CDR3 in DNA: TGTGCCAGCAGCTTCGAAACAGGGGGTGTGAATGAGCAGTTCTTC.

This clonotype was detected only a few times. The genes are TRBV6-6 and TRBJ2-7; D possibly corresponds to TRBD2 (5 bases). V was shortened by 3 bases and J by 7 bases, with 13 bases between the two germline ends. Germline values: CDR1 MNHNY, CDR2 SVGAGI (reference sequence). This CDR3 comprises 13 residues. Here the CDR3 DNA reads TGTGCCAGCAGTTATGGGAGTCAGTATGAGCAGTACTTC. Protein product: CASSYGSQYEQYF.